This T cell receptor (beta chain) was observed in a study of T-cell reconstitution after alpha-beta-depleted transplantation in children. Unique molecular identifiers were incorporated during preparation of the TCRbeta library. TCRdb redid the calling of the PCR reads with MiXCR, one entry per CDR3 protein. This sample has some 520,000 distinct CDR3 sequences, with about 30% found just once. CDR3 length equals 12 residues. Per germline, CDR1 LGHDT and CDR2 YNNKEL (reference sequence). Trimming took off 10 bases at V and 3 bases at J, with 12 bases between the two ends. The V and J genes are TRBV3-1 and TRBJ1-2; D not resolved. The source of this sequence is a human donor who donated a stem cell graft to a child with aplastic anemia. Specimen: PBMCs from the stem cell graft donor, collected from the stem cell graft. Here the CDR3 DNA reads TGTGCCACCGCCCGGGGTGACTATGGCTACACCTTC. It encodes CATARGDYGYTF.